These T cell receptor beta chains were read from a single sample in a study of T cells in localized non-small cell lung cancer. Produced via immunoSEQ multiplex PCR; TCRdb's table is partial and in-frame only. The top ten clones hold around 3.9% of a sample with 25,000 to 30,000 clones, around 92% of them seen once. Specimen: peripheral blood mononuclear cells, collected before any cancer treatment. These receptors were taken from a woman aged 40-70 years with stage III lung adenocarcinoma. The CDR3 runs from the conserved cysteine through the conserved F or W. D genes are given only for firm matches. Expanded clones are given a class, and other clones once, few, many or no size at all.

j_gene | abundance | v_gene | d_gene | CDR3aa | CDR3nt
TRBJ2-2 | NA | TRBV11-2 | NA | CASSPPWGYNTGELFF | TGTGCCAGCAGCCCCCCCTGGGGTTATAACACCGGGGAGCTGTTTTTT
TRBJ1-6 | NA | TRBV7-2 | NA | CASSLAWTDSPLHF | TGTGCCAGCAGCTTAGCTTGGACAGACTCACCCCTCCACTTT
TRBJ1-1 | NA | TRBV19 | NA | CASRPPGRNTEAFF | TGTGCCAGTAGGCCACCGGGACGGAACACTGAAGCTTTCTTT
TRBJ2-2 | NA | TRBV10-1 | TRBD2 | CASSVRGVDTGELFF | TGCGCCAGCAGTGTACGGGGGGTCGACACCGGGGAGCTGTTTTTT
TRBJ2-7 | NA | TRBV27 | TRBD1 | CASSPSGTGVKEQYF | TGTGCCAGCAGTCCCTCCGGGACAGGGGTGAAGGAGCAGTACTTC
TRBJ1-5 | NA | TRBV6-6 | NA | CASSSGTPNQPQHF | TGTGCCAGCAGCTCCGGGACTCCAAATCAGCCCCAGCATTTT
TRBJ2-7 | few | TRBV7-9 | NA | CASSLVPQGFRSYEQYF | TGTGCCAGCAGCTTAGTACCGCAGGGGTTCCGCTCCTACGAGCAGTACTTC
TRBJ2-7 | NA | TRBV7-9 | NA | CASSSGPGGYEQYF | TGTGCCAGCAGCTCCGGACCAGGGGGGTACGAGCAGTACTTC
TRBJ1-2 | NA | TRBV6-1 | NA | CASSEAGSYGYTF | TGTGCCAGCAGTGAAGCGGGGAGCTATGGCTACACCTTC
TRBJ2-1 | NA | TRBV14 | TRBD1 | CASSPGQGEIYNEQFF | TGTGCCAGCAGCCCAGGACAGGGCGAAATCTACAATGAGCAGTTCTTC
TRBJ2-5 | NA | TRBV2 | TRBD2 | CASSPRTSGRETQYF | TGTGCCAGCAGCCCCCGGACTAGCGGTAGAGAGACCCAGTACTTC
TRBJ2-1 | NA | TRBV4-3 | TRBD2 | CASSQGTSGANEQFF | TGCGCCAGCAGCCAAGGGACTAGCGGCGCCAATGAGCAGTTCTTC
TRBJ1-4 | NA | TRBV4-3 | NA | CASSQYPQGSNEKLFF | TGCGCCAGCAGCCAGTACCCTCAGGGGAGTAATGAAAAACTGTTTTTT
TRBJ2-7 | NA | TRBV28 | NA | CASRIEYEQYF | TGTGCCAGCAGGATCGAATACGAGCAGTACTTC
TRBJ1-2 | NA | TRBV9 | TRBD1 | CASSQGQGYGYTF | TGTGCCAGCAGCCAGGGACAGGGGTATGGCTACACCTTC
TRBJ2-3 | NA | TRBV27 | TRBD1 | CASRTGVADTQYF | TGTGCCAGCAGGACAGGGGTGGCAGATACGCAGTATTTT
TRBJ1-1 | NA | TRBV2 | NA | CASRLQGESTEAFF | TGTGCCAGCAGACTACAGGGCGAAAGCACTGAAGCTTTCTTT
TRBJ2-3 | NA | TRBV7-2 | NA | CASSLAGPTDTQYF | TGTGCCAGCAGCTTAGCGGGGCCCACAGATACGCAGTATTTT
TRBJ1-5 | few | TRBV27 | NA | CASRIQFSNQPQHF | TGTGCCAGCAGAATACAGTTTAGCAATCAGCCCCAGCATTTT
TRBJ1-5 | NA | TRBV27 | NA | CASSLLGNQPQHF | TGTGCCAGCAGTTTATTGGGGAATCAGCCCCAGCATTTT
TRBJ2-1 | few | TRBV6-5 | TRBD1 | CASSEPGQGIEEQFF | TGTGCCAGCAGCGAACCGGGACAGGGGATCGAGGAGCAGTTCTTC
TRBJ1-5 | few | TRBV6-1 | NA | CASSEQQGGNQPQHF | TGTGCCAGCAGTGAACAGCAGGGCGGCAATCAGCCCCAGCATTTT
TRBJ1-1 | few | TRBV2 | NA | CASSLDSLQAFF | TGTGCCAGCAGCCTAGACAGCCTCCAAGCTTTCTTT
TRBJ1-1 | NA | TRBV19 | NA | CASTPGSGGNTEAFF | TGTGCCAGTACCCCCGGTAGCGGAGGGAACACTGAAGCTTTCTTT
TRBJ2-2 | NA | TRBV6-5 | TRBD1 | CASSLGQTSNTGELFF | TGTGCCAGCAGTTTGGGACAGACCTCGAACACCGGGGAGCTGTTTTTT
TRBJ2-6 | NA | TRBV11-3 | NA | CASSSSGTGANVLTF | TGTGCCAGCAGCTCCTCAGGGACTGGGGCCAACGTCCTGACTTTC